A selection of T cell receptor beta chains follows, all from one sample in a study of regulatory T cells in long-lasting Graves disease. MiXCR, applied by TCRdb to the multiplex PCR reads, yields one record per CDR3 protein. This table holds around 460,000 distinct CDR3 sequences, about 22% found once. The sample was peripheral blood mononuclear cells (PBMCs), taken when the disease was refractory, from a patient treated with antithyroid drugs. These receptors all come from a female donor with Graves disease. CDR3s include the opening cysteine and the closing phenylalanine or tryptophan. The D gene is left open where the match is weak. Some rows have no size entry. The others give once, few or many, or a class for an expanded clone.

>-|TRBJ2-2|14|TRBV24-1|-
CATAPGHSTGELFF
TGTGCCACCGCACCAGGACACAGCACCGGGGAGCTGTTTTTT
>many|TRBJ1-1|13|TRBV28|-
CASRDEKNTEAFF
TGTGCCAGCAGGGACGAAAAGAACACTGAAGCTTTCTTT
>few|TRBJ2-1|16|TRBV28|TRBD2
CASSSLAGRAGNEQFF
TGTGCCAGCAGTTCGCTAGCGGGCCGGGCTGGGAATGAGCAGTTCTTC
>-|TRBJ2-1|15|TRBV12-3/TRBV12-4|-
CASSSVGEAYNEQFF
TGTGCCAGCAGTTCCGTCGGGGAGGCCTACAATGAGCAGTTCTTC
>-|TRBJ2-7|13|TRBV29-1|TRBD1
CSVGQGWTYEQYF
TGCAGCGTAGGACAGGGGTGGACCTACGAGCAGTACTTC
>-|TRBJ2-1|15|TRBV20-1|TRBD2
CSALAGGPEGDEQFF
TGCAGTGCTCTTGCGGGAGGCCCGGAGGGGGATGAGCAGTTCTTC
>many|TRBJ2-7|15|TRBV28|TRBD1
CASSLGQGASYEQYF
TGTGCCAGCAGCTTGGGACAGGGGGCATCCTACGAGCAGTACTTC
>-|TRBJ2-2|14|TRBV10-3|-
CAVEEGADTGELFF
TGTGCCGTCGAGGAGGGGGCGGACACCGGGGAGCTGTTTTTT
>many|TRBJ1-2|13|TRBV12-3/TRBV12-4|-
CASTRDTSRGYTF
TGTGCCAGCACCAGGGATACTTCAAGAGGCTACACCTTC
>few|TRBJ2-7|14|TRBV6-1|-
CASSPLKGAYEQYF
TGTGCCAGCAGTCCCTTGAAGGGGGCCTACGAGCAGTACTTC
>many|TRBJ1-1|11|TRBV28|-
CASTINTEAFF
TGTGCCAGCACTATAAACACTGAAGCTTTCTTT
>-|TRBJ2-3|13|TRBV5-6|-
CASSLAGADTQYF
TGTGCCAGCAGCTTGGCAGGGGCAGATACGCAGTATTTT
>many|TRBJ1-1|15|TRBV12-3/TRBV12-4|-
CASTVWDGLNTEAFF
TGTGCCAGCACCGTGTGGGACGGTTTGAACACTGAAGCTTTCTTT
>few|TRBJ1-2|15|TRBV12-3/TRBV12-4|TRBD1
CASSLGDRRYYGYTF
TGTGCCAGCAGTTTAGGGGACAGGCGTTACTATGGCTACACCTTC
>few|TRBJ2-2|16|TRBV5-6|TRBD1
CASSLGDRENTGELFF
TGTGCCAGCAGCTTGGGGGACAGGGAAAACACCGGGGAGCTGTTTTTT
>many|TRBJ1-1|15|TRBV7-8|-
CASSLAQGGGTEAFF
TGTGCCAGCAGCTTAGCGCAAGGTGGGGGCACTGAAGCTTTCTTT
>-|TRBJ1-1|13|TRBV20-1|-
CSARGRQGGEAFF
TGCAGTGCTAGGGGGCGACAAGGGGGTGAAGCTTTCTTT
>many|TRBJ1-2|18|TRBV12-5|-
CASGFSPQGRIPNYGYTF
TGTGCTAGTGGTTTTTCACCCCAGGGGCGGATCCCGAACTATGGCTACACCTTC
>-|TRBJ1-1|16|TRBV7-9|-
CASSLVGRQLNTEAFF
TGTGCCAGCAGCTTGGTAGGGAGACAGCTGAACACTGAAGCTTTCTTT
>-|TRBJ1-2|14|TRBV30|-
CAWRWATGYYGYTF
TGTGCCTGGCGATGGGCGACGGGCTACTATGGCTACACCTTC
>-|TRBJ1-2|16|TRBV7-9|-
CASSPKSASKGDGYTF
TGTGCCAGCAGCCCAAAGTCTGCTTCAAAGGGAGATGGCTACACCTTC
>few|TRBJ1-6|14|TRBV6-1|TRBD1
CASSQRGQGSPLHF
TGTGCCAGCAGTCAACGGGGACAGGGGTCACCCCTCCACTTT
>many|TRBJ1-6|18|TRBV28|TRBD1
CASSGAGTGHGDNSPLHF
TGTGCCAGCAGCGGCGCGGGGACAGGTCACGGGGACAATTCACCCCTCCACTTT
>-|TRBJ1-5|16|TRBV28|-
CAGPGRRQKDNQPQHF
TGTGCCGGCCCAGGACGGCGACAGAAAGACAATCAGCCCCAGCATTTT
>many|TRBJ2-6|17|TRBV2|-
CASSGTTDSSGANVLTF
TGTGCCAGCAGCGGAACCACTGACAGCTCTGGGGCCAACGTCCTGACTTTC
>-|TRBJ2-1|13|TRBV12-3/TRBV12-4|-
CASSLALGNEQFF
TGTGCCAGCAGTTTAGCGCTGGGGAATGAGCAGTTCTTC
>many|TRBJ2-7|14|TRBV20-1|-
CSARQDSSSYEQYF
TGCAGTGCTAGACAGGACAGTAGCTCCTACGAGCAGTACTTC
>many|TRBJ2-5|14|TRBV7-9|-
CASSLETRRETQYF
TGTGCCAGCAGCTTAGAGACGAGGAGGGAGACCCAGTACTTC
>many|TRBJ1-1|12|TRBV24-1|-
CATSDTGTEAFF
TGTGCCACCAGTGACACAGGGACTGAAGCTTTCTTT
>many|TRBJ2-2|13|TRBV27|-
CASSPSNTGELFF
TGTGCCAGCAGTCCGTCGAACACCGGGGAGCTGTTTTTT
>-|TRBJ2-5|16|TRBV24-1|TRBD2
CATSDPDAGEGETQYF
TGTGCCACCAGTGACCCGGACGCGGGGGAGGGAGAGACCCAGTACTTC
>few|TRBJ2-5|15|TRBV9|TRBD2
CASSVVAGGWETQYF
TGTGCCAGCAGCGTAGTGGCGGGGGGCTGGGAGACCCAGTACTTC
>many|TRBJ1-1|12|TRBV29-1|-
CSVEGGGTEAFF
TGCAGCGTTGAGGGGGGGGGAACTGAAGCTTTCTTT
>-|TRBJ2-5|13|TRBV19|TRBD1
CASSPRDRETQYF
TGTGCCAGTAGTCCCCGGGACAGGGAGACCCAGTACTTC
>-|TRBJ1-4|15|TRBV28|TRBD1
CASSLGGQANEKLFF
TGTGCCAGCAGCCTAGGGGGACAGGCTAATGAAAAACTGTTTTTT
>many|TRBJ2-7|13|TRBV20-1|TRBD2
CSAHEGGSYEQYF
TGCAGTGCCCACGAGGGAGGGTCCTACGAGCAGTACTTC
>-|TRBJ2-3|15|TRBV19|TRBD2
CASSAAGRFADTQYF
TGTGCCAGTAGTGCAGCGGGAAGGTTTGCGGATACGCAGTATTTT
>many|TRBJ2-7|14|TRBV7-9|TRBD2
CASSPPLLASEQYF
TGTGCCAGCAGCCCTCCCCTACTAGCGAGTGAGCAGTACTTC
>many|TRBJ1-2|13|TRBV20-1|-
CSARVGVDYGYTF
TGCAGTGCTAGAGTCGGGGTGGACTATGGCTACACCTTC
>-|TRBJ2-4|19|TRBV3-1|TRBD2
CASSEPGTSGGAGGNIQYF
TGTGCCAGCAGCGAGCCCGGGACTAGCGGGGGGGCAGGGGGAAACATTCAGTACTTC
>few|TRBJ2-1|14|TRBV28|-
CASSPTLTGSEQFF
TGTGCCAGCAGTCCAACCCTAACAGGGAGCGAGCAGTTCTTC
>many|TRBJ2-5|16|TRBV9|TRBD2
CASSVGLAGMQETQYF
TGTGCCAGCAGCGTAGGACTAGCGGGCATGCAAGAGACCCAGTACTTC
>-|TRBJ2-7|14|TRBV20-1|-
CSATPGTAEGEQYF
TGCAGTGCTACCCCCGGGACGGCCGAGGGCGAGCAGTACTTC
>few|TRBJ2-5|13|TRBV5-1|-
CASSETLQETQYF
TGCGCCAGCAGCGAAACGCTCCAAGAGACCCAGTACTTC
>many|TRBJ2-7|15|TRBV28|-
CASSLGRDGYYEQYF
TGTGCCAGCAGTTTAGGCCGGGACGGCTACTACGAGCAGTACTTC
>many|TRBJ2-2|18|TRBV7-6|TRBD2
CASSAYERGGPGTGELFF
TGTGCCAGCAGCGCTTATGAGCGGGGGGGCCCTGGGACCGGGGAGCTGTTTTTT
>-|TRBJ2-7|13|TRBV20-1|-
CSARIPGFDEQYF
TGCAGTGCTAGGATACCAGGGTTCGACGAGCAGTACTTC
>few|TRBJ2-7|12|TRBV7-9|TRBD2
CASSWSSGEQYF
TGTGCCAGCAGCTGGTCTAGCGGAGAGCAGTACTTC
>many|TRBJ2-7|14|TRBV28|-
CASRTSNGAYEQYF
TGTGCCAGCAGAACATCCAACGGAGCCTACGAGCAGTACTTC
>-|TRBJ2-2|20|TRBV12-5|TRBD2
CASANLRGAGGPPNTGELFF
TGTGCTAGTGCCAACTTACGGGGAGCGGGGGGGCCCCCGAACACCGGGGAGCTGTTTTTT
>few|TRBJ2-7|16|TRBV20-1|TRBD2
CSAWGLAGGRTYEQYF
TGCAGTGCCTGGGGACTAGCGGGAGGGAGGACCTACGAGCAGTACTTC